This TCR beta chain comes out of a study of T cell responses to AZD1222 COVID-19 vaccine. General study findings and limits: CD4 TCRs covered the whole spike, strongest at regions 160-218 and 743-854. It should be noted that donors were predominantly white British and more often female, and clonal diversity was possibly underestimated. Two AZD1222 administrations were followed by greater Spike-specific TCR breadth and depth.

The CDR3 covers 15 residues. V shed 5 bases, J shed 3 bases, and the junction held 4 bases outside the gene matches. Looked up from germline, CDR1 is SGHVS and CDR2 is FQNEAQ. Measured with immunoSEQ multiplex PCR; TCRdb has only the in-frame clones, and not every one. The sample holds roughly 140,000 clones, 88% seen once. As to this clone: As yet, its antigen is unknown.

The analysis combined second doses at about 4 or about 12 weeks. The rearrangement uses TRBV7-8 and TRBJ2-7, with TRBD2 matching 13 bases. The sequence came from an adult who received the AZD1222 COVID-19 vaccine. This specimen was peripheral blood, taken 28 days after the second AZD1222 dose. The CDR3 bases are TGTGCCAGCAGCCTCGGGACTAGCGGGAACTACGAGCAGTACTTC. This sequence encodes CASSLGTSGNYEQYF.